These 20 T cell receptor beta chains were sequenced from one sample in a study of blood T cell repertoires in COVID-19. Libraries were prepared by immunoSEQ multiplex PCR; TCRdb keeps only in-frame clonotypes and omits some of them. The sample holds over 95,000 clones, roughly 81% seen once. Sequenced material: peripheral blood. All receptors come from a human donor in a cohort sampled during active COVID-19.

The chain couples TRBV11-2 to TRBJ2-5; perhaps TRBD2 as D (6 bases). V lost 2 bases, J lost 4 bases, and 20 bases lay in between. CDR1 SGHAT and CDR2 FQNNGV come from the germline V gene. The CDR3 has 17 amino acids. The CDR3 here is CASSLRTGGAMGETQYF. The CDR3 bases are TGTGCCAGCAGCTTAAGGACGGGCGGGGCCATGGGAGAGACCCAGTACTTC.

The rearrangement links TRBV18 to TRBJ2-1; TRBD1 agrees at 10 bases. The J segment lost 5 bases and the V segment lost 3 bases, leaving 4 bases of the junction unmatched. Germline CDR1 and CDR2: KGHSH and LQKENI. The CDR3 runs to 15 residues. CDR3 protein: CASSPGQGLNNEQFF. The CDR3 nucleotides are TGTGCCAGCTCACCGGGACAGGGGTTAAACAATGAGCAGTTCTTC.

The rearrangement links TRBV19 to TRBJ1-5; 9 nucleotides match TRBD1. Trimming at V came to 5 bases and at J to 1 base, leaving 9 bases not matched to a gene. The CDR3 contains 17 residues. Per germline, CDR1 LNHDA and CDR2 SQIVND (reference sequence). DNA for the CDR3: TGTGCCAGTAGTTTCGGACAGGGGTTATTGAGCAATCAGCCCCAGCATTTT. Translation gives CASSFGQGLLSNQPQHF.

The V gene is TRBV2, the J gene TRBJ2-1, with 8 bases identical to TRBD2. In germline, CDR1 is SNHLY, CDR2 FYNNEI. The CDR3 spans 14 residues. Losses at the gene ends were 4 bases for V and 6 bases for J; bases not matched to a gene: 5. The CDR3 coding sequence is TGTGCCAGCAGTGTGCGGCTAGCGGGCAATGAGCAGTTCTTC. This codes for CASSVRLAGNEQFF. The complete variable domain, with remaining parts taken from reference TRBV2 and TRBJ2-1, reads EPEVTQTPSHQVTQMGQEVILRCVPISNHLYFYWYRQILGQKVEFLVSFYNNEISEKSEIFDDQFSVERPDGSNFTLKIRSTKLEDSAMYFCASSVRLAGNEQFFGPGTRLTVL.

The V call is TRBV19, the J call TRBJ1-2; D possibly corresponds to TRBD1 (6 bases). Germline assignment: CDR1 LNHDA and CDR2 SQIVND (reference sequence). V was trimmed by 5 bases and J by 5 bases, leaving 12 bases between them. This CDR3 is built from 13 residues. The CDR3 DNA reads as TGTGCCAGTAGTGAAGGACAGCCTTATGGCTACACCTTC. Translation gives CASSEGQPYGYTF.

The chain recombines TRBV4-1 with TRBJ2-7; 12 bases are shared with TRBD2. Germline V gene sequence: CDR1 MGHRA, CDR2 YSYEKL. The junction had 12 bases not matched to a gene; V was cut back by 1 base and J by 5 bases. The CDR3 has 18 amino acids. The CDR3 DNA is TGCGCCAGCAGCCAAGCAGGACTAGCGGGGCCCAGGGGCCACGAGCAGTACTTC. Encoded protein: CASSQAGLAGPRGHEQYF.

The rearrangement links TRBV19 to TRBJ1-2; D gene uncertain. This CDR3 contains 13 residues. Trimming took 1 base from V and 7 from J, leaving 10 bases between them. The germline V gene encodes CDR1 LNHDA and CDR2 SQIVND (reference sequence). DNA for the CDR3: TGTGCCAGTAGTATAGGTCCGGGATCTGGCTACACCTTC. It yields the protein CASSIGPGSGYTF.

The rearrangement links TRBV6-2 or TRBV6-3 to TRBJ2-5; 10 nucleotides line up with TRBD1. From germline, CDR1 is MNHEY and CDR2 SVGEGT. With V trimmed by 5 bases and J by 5 bases, 8 bases remained unmatched. The CDR3 runs 15 residues. Here the CDR3 DNA reads TGTGCCAGCAGTATCACCTGGACAGGGGGTGAGACCCAGTACTTC. This encodes CASSITWTGGETQYF.

The chain couples TRBV9 to TRBJ1-1; 7 bases agree with TRBD1. V shed 0 bases and J 3 bases; nucleotides not matched to a gene: 11. The germline V gene has CDR1 SGDLS and CDR2 YYNGEE. This CDR3 has 17 residues. The CDR3 nucleotides are TGTGCCAGCAGCGTAGGACCCGGACAGGAGGCGGACACTGAAGCTTTCTTT. It specifies CASSVGPGQEADTEAFF.

This clone turned up a few times. This chain links TRBV12-3 or TRBV12-4 with TRBJ1-2, with D tentatively TRBD1 (6 bases). This CDR3 is 13 amino acids long. Trimming took off 5 bases at V and 4 bases at J, with 11 bases between the two ends. DNA for the CDR3: TGTGCCAGCAGTAAACAGGGAAGCTATGGCTACACCTTC. Protein product: CASSKQGSYGYTF.

The chain links TRBV6-7 to TRBJ2-3; D is undetermined. TRBV6-7 is an ORF, and what it does is uncertain. This CDR3 region has 14 residues. With 5 bases removed from V and 11 bases from J, the gap between germline ends came to 20 bases. The CDR3 here is CASSLPSYLEKQYF. The CDR3 DNA reads as TGTGCCAGCAGTCTCCCAAGCTACCTAGAAAAGCAGTATTTT.

This clone came up a few times. This chain connects TRBV2 to TRBJ1-5; 10 positions agree with TRBD1. The germline V gene encodes CDR1 SNHLY and CDR2 FYNNEI. The CDR3 has 14 residues. The junction had 1 base not matched to a gene; V was cut back by 1 base and J by 7 bases. The CDR3 DNA sequence: TGTGCCAGCAGTGAAGGGACAGGGGGGCAGCCCCAGCATTTT. It codes for CASSEGTGGQPQHF.

This rearrangement joins TRBV7-9 to TRBJ1-4, with 10 bases aligning to TRBD1. With V trimmed by 3 bases and J by 6 bases, 4 bases remained unmatched. CDR1 and CDR2 (germline): SEHNR, FQNEAQ (reference sequence). There are 15 residues in the CDR3. The CDR3 loop reads CASSLSGTGDEKLFF. CDR3 bases: TGTGCCAGCAGCTTGTCCGGGACAGGGGATGAAAAACTGTTTTTT.

The rearrangement uses TRBV12-3 or TRBV12-4 and TRBJ2-1; a weak D match, TRBD1 (7 bases). This CDR3 has 12 residues. Trimming pared 6 bases from V and 9 bases from J, leaving 12 bases between. This CDR3 is CASSPGGTEQFF. The CDR3 region has the DNA TGTGCCAGCAGCCCAGGGGGGACTGAGCAGTTCTTC.

The chain uses TRBV5-1 and TRBJ2-2; D might be TRBD1 (6 bases). Germline CDR1 and CDR2: SGHRS and YFSETQ. The V gene lost 6 bases and the J gene lost 0 bases, with 12 bases spanning the gap. This CDR3 region has 15 residues. The CDR3 spells CASTRGDTNTGELFF. In nucleotides, the CDR3 is TGCGCCAGCACCCGTGGGGACACGAACACCGGGGAGCTGTTTTTT.

This clone was counted between two and nine times. The V and J genes are TRBV24-1 and TRBJ1-1, with D uncertain. CDR1 KGHDR and CDR2 SFDVKD come from the germline V gene. The V end was cut by 5 bases, the J end by 1 base, with 7 bases between. CDR3 length equals 13 residues. CDR3 bases: TGTGCCACCAGTGCCACACCGAACACTGAAGCTTTCTTT. Protein: CATSATPNTEAFF.

The rearrangement uses TRBV19 and TRBJ1-5; unclear D gene. Germline CDR1 and CDR2: LNHDA and SQIVND (reference sequence). The CDR3 is 13 amino acids. The ends were cut back, 3 bases at V and 4 bases at J, with 7 bases in the middle. The CDR3 region has the DNA TGTGCCAGTAGTATGCGGGAAAATCAGCCCCAGCATTTT. This translates into CASSMRENQPQHF. Filled out from reference TRBV19 and TRBJ1-5, the complete variable domain reads DGGITQSPKYLFRKEGQNVTLSCEQNLNHDAMYWYRQDPGQGLRLIYYSQIVNDFQKGDIAEGYSVSREKKESFPLTVTSAQKNPTAFYLCASSMRENQPQHFGDGTRLSIL.

V is TRBV5-1 and J is TRBJ2-1; 10 positions agree with TRBD2. This CDR3 region has 16 residues. Germline V CDR1 and CDR2: SGHRS, YFSETQ. V shed 1 base and J 7 bases; nucleotides not matched to a gene: 8. In DNA form, the CDR3 reads TGCGCCAGCAGCTTGCAGCGGGGGGGCGCGGAAAATGAGCAGTTCTTC. Translated, it gives CASSLQRGGAENEQFF.

The chain combines TRBV6-5 with TRBJ1-2; tentatively, D is TRBD1 (6 bases). CDR3 size: 14 residues. Germline CDR1 reads MNHEY; CDR2 reads SVGAGI. Deletions cut 5 bases from V and 2 bases from J, with 12 bases between. The CDR3 loop is CASSPGHQNYGYTF. In nucleotides, the CDR3 is TGTGCCAGCAGTCCGGGACACCAAAACTATGGCTACACCTTC.

The chain employs TRBV7-8 and TRBJ2-5, with D perhaps TRBD2 (6 bases). The CDR3 is made up of 14 amino acids. Germline V gives CDR1 SGHVS, CDR2 FQNEAQ. Deletions cut 0 bases from V and 5 bases from J, with 10 bases between. The CDR3 here is CASSLASGRETQYF. Here the CDR3 DNA reads TGTGCCAGCAGCTTAGCGTCTGGGAGGGAGACCCAGTACTTC.